A single sample is the source of the 3 T cell receptor beta chains below, sequenced in a study of T cells in Graves' hyperthyroidism and ophthalmopathy. Amplified regions were TCR beta CDR3 sequences from RNA transcripts. A first-round RT-PCR of the TCR CDR3 used the HTBI primer set. TCRdb re-called the multiplex PCR reads with MiXCR, one entry per CDR3 protein. This sample has under 650,000 distinct CDR3 sequences, with 15% to 20% found just once. Material for sequencing was blood. All receptors come from a woman aged 30 to 39 with Graves' hyperthyroidism.

In its sample, this clonotype was seen a few times. The V gene is TRBV7-2, the J gene TRBJ2-3, with 11 nucleotides matching TRBD2. The ends lost 5 bases at V and 2 bases at J; junction bases unmatched: 6. CDR1 is SGHTA, CDR2 FQGNSA, per germline. The CDR3 spans 16 residues. CDR3: CASSARTSGLTDTQYF. Written as DNA, the CDR3 is TGTGCCAGCAGCGCCCGGACTAGCGGGCTCACAGATACGCAGTATTTT. The whole variable domain, filled in from reference TRBV7-2 and TRBJ2-3, reads GAGVSQSPSNKVTEKGKDVELRCDPISGHTALYWYRQSLGQGLEFLIYFQGNSAPDKSGLPSDRFSAERTGGSVSTLTIQRTQQEDSAVYLCASSARTSGLTDTQYFGPGTRLTVL.

The chain combines TRBV6-1 with TRBJ2-3; TRBD2 matches at 9 bases. Germline V gives CDR1 MNHNS, CDR2 SASEGT. The CDR3 spans 17 residues. V trimming: 2 bases; J trimming: 2 bases; junction bases outside the gene matches: 8. CDR3 sequence reads: CASSERATSGYTDTQYF. The CDR3 DNA is TGTGCCAGCAGTGAAAGGGCGACTAGCGGTTACACAGATACGCAGTATTTT.

This clonotype was found many times. The chain uses TRBV10-3 and TRBJ2-5; D is perhaps TRBD1 (6 bases). V lost 3 bases and J lost 5, with 10 bases in between. Germline CDR1 and CDR2: ENHRY and SYGVKD. This CDR3 has 13 amino acids. The CDR3 DNA is TGTGCCATCAGTGAAGGTCAGGGGGAGACCCAGTACTTC. Protein sequence: CAISEGQGETQYF.